One sample yielded the 24 T cell receptor beta chains listed below, sequenced in a study of blood T cell repertoires in COVID-19. TCRdb keeps only in-frame clones here, not all; method: immunoSEQ multiplex PCR. In the table there are over 200,000 clones, approximately 91% of which are singletons. Material: peripheral blood. These receptors were taken from a woman in her 40s with acute or convalescent COVID-19.

CDR3 in amino acids: CASRSGVAAGLVDGGYTF. CDR3 bases: TGTGCCAGCAGATCAGGAGTGGCAGCCGGACTTGTGGATGGTGGCTACACCTTC. This rearrangement joins TRBV7-2 to TRBJ1-2; D is undetermined. The germline V gene encodes CDR1 SGHTA and CDR2 FQGNSA. V was shortened by 6 bases and J by 7 bases, with 30 bases between the two germline ends. The CDR3 runs to 18 residues.

This clone was observed a handful of times. This chain uses TRBV27 with TRBJ1-2; 12 positions match TRBD1. V shed 6 bases, J shed 5 bases, and the junction held 16 bases outside the gene matches. Germline-derived CDR1 and CDR2 are MNHEY and SMNVEV (reference sequence). The CDR3 totals 18 residues. In nucleotides, the CDR3 is TGTGCCAGCAGCCGCACCCCCGGGACAGGGGGCCGTGAATATGGCTACACCTTC. Translated, it gives CASSRTPGTGGREYGYTF.

This chain connects TRBV4-2 to TRBJ2-3, with 13 bases identical to TRBD2. The trim removed 1 base at V and 1 base at J, leaving 2 bases unmatched. Germline V gene sequence: CDR1 LGHNA, CDR2 YNFKEQ. This CDR3 has 17 residues. CDR3 in DNA: TGTGCCAGCAGCCAAGCCGGGACTAGCGGGGGCACAGATACGCAGTATTTT. Protein sequence: CASSQAGTSGGTDTQYF.

This sequence joins TRBV19 and TRBJ1-5, with 8 bases fitting TRBD1. V trimming: 7 bases; J trimming: 7 bases; junction bases outside the gene matches: 9. The CDR3 has 14 amino acids. The germline CDR1 and CDR2 sequences are LNHDA and SQIVND (reference sequence). CDR3: CASTGQGKIQPQHF. The DNA for the CDR3 is TGTGCCAGTACCGGACAGGGTAAAATACAGCCCCAGCATTTT.

The rearrangement joins TRBV19 to TRBJ1-2; D might be TRBD1 (5 bases). From germline, CDR1 is LNHDA and CDR2 SQIVND (reference sequence). V was trimmed by 6 bases and J by 8 bases, leaving 19 bases between them. The CDR3 length is 14 residues. CDR3 loop: CASSSPGGGYGYTF. Here the CDR3 DNA reads TGTGCCAGTAGCTCCCCTGGGGGGGGATACGGCTACACCTTC.

CDR3 sequence: CASSGQGRNSGNTIYF. The CDR3 DNA reads TGCGCCAGCAGCGGACAGGGGCGCAACTCTGGAAACACCATATATTTT. The genes are TRBV5-1 and TRBJ1-3; 9 nucleotides align to TRBD1. The CDR3 runs to 16 residues. V shed 4 bases and J 0 bases; nucleotides not matched to a gene: 5. Per germline, CDR1 SGHRS and CDR2 YFSETQ.

The rearrangement uses TRBV6-5 and TRBJ1-1, with D unclear. This CDR3 region has 13 residues. Germline CDR1 and CDR2: MNHEY and SVGAGI. Deletions cut 5 bases from V and 7 bases from J, with 14 bases between. CDR3 region: CASSRLAQVEAFF. The CDR3 region has the DNA TGTGCCAGCAGTCGGCTAGCTCAGGTTGAAGCTTTCTTT.

Many counts were recorded for this clone. The chain is built from TRBV4-1 and TRBJ1-3, with a possible D match to TRBD1 (5 bases). V was trimmed by 7 bases and J by 8 bases, leaving 18 bases between them. Germline assignment: CDR1 MGHRA and CDR2 YSYEKL. This CDR3 has 14 residues. CDR3 residues: CASTPVGVRDTIYF. The DNA for the CDR3 is TGCGCCAGCACGCCAGTAGGGGTTAGGGACACCATATATTTT.

The J gene is TRBJ2-7, the V gene TRBV30; 12 nucleotides match TRBD2. CDR1 is GTSNPN and CDR2 is SVGIG in the germline V gene (reference sequence). This CDR3 has 13 amino acids. Trimming cost V 3 bases and J 6 bases; bases outside gene matches: 3. Here the CDR3 DNA reads TGTGCCTGGAGGACTAGCGGGGGTACCGAGCAGTACGTC. Translating it yields CAWRTSGGTEQYV.

The chain is built from TRBV5-6 and TRBJ2-5, with D hard to call. Between the trimmed V and J ends, which lost 4 bases and 7 bases, there was a span of 23 bases. The germline CDR1 and CDR2 sequences are SGHDT and YYEEEE. CDR3 size: 16 residues. CDR3 nucleotides: TGTGCCAGCAGCCCCACCACAAGCATCGACCGGGTGACCCAGTACTTC. Translating it yields CASSPTTSIDRVTQYF.

The rearrangement uses TRBV10-2 and TRBJ2-1, with 11 bases lining up with TRBD2. Unmatched junction bases numbered 7, after V lost 5 bases and J lost 10 bases. The CDR3 contains 14 residues. From germline, CDR1 is WSHSY and CDR2 SAAADI. The CDR3 reads CASSTSGGPREQFF. CDR3 sequence (DNA): TGCGCCAGCAGTACTAGCGGGGGTCCCCGCGAGCAGTTCTTC.

The chain is built from TRBV25-1 and TRBJ1-1; unclear D gene. The ends were cut back, 6 bases at V and 0 bases at J, with 11 bases in the middle. Germline-derived CDR1 and CDR2 are MGHDK and SYGVNS. The CDR3 has 14 residues. CDR3 bases: TGTGCCAGCAGAGCCGAGAGGCTGAACACTGAAGCTTTCTTT. It is translated as CASRAERLNTEAFF.

V and J are TRBV6-1 and TRBJ1-2, with a tentative D call TRBD1 (6 bases). CDR3 length: 16 amino acids. Between the trimmed V and J ends, which lost 4 bases and 4 bases, there was a span of 19 bases. CDR1 is MNHNS and CDR2 is SASEGT in the germline V gene. The CDR3 DNA sequence: TGTGCCAGCAGTGCCCCCCCAGGGGCGTCCCCCTATGGCTACACCTTC. Its protein is CASSAPPGASPYGYTF.

V and J are TRBV25-1 and TRBJ1-4; D unclear. CDR3 size: 13 residues. Germline V CDR1 and CDR2: MGHDK, SYGVNS. V shed 2 bases and J shed 7 bases, with 8 bases lying between them. The CDR3 nucleotides are TGTGCCAGCAGTGAAACGGGAAGTGAAAAACTGTTTTTT. It encodes CASSETGSEKLFF.

J is TRBJ1-1 and V is TRBV6-5, with D tentatively TRBD1 (5 bases). The CDR3 runs to 13 residues. CDR1 and CDR2 (germline): MNHEY, SVGAGI. Trimming stripped 6 bases from V and 5 bases from J, with 13 bases between. CDR3 sequence: CASRYQGGTEAFF. The CDR3, as DNA: TGTGCCAGCAGGTACCAGGGTGGTACTGAAGCTTTCTTT.

This chain links TRBV6-5 with TRBJ2-3, with D possibly TRBD1 on 6 matching bases. V lost 8 bases, J lost 4 bases, and 10 bases lay in between. Germline V gene sequence: CDR1 MNHEY, CDR2 SVGAGI. The CDR3 totals 12 residues. The CDR3 bases are TGTGCCAGCGACAGGTTTGCAGATACGCAGTATTTT. This codes for CASDRFADTQYF.

The rearrangement uses TRBV6-1 and TRBJ1-3; TRBD1 is a possible D gene (6 bases). Trimming took off 2 bases at V and 0 bases at J, with 8 bases between the two ends. Germline CDR1 reads MNHNS; CDR2 reads SASEGT. This CDR3 has 15 residues. The CDR3 is CASSEQGSSGNTIYF. DNA of the CDR3: TGTGCCAGCAGTGAACAGGGGAGCTCTGGAAACACCATATATTTT.

The J gene is TRBJ2-2, the V gene TRBV11-2; TRBD2 might be the D (5 bases). There are 13 residues in the CDR3. Deletions cut 1 base from V and 7 bases from J, with 7 bases between. Looked up from germline, CDR1 is SGHAT and CDR2 is FQNNGV. DNA for the CDR3: TGTGCCAGCAGCTTAGTCGGGGTCGGGGAGCTGTTTTTT. Its protein is CASSLVGVGELFF.

This chain joins TRBV5-4 and TRBJ2-2, with TRBD2 as a possible D gene (6 bases). This CDR3 has 14 residues. The V and J ends lost 4 bases and 5 bases respectively, with 12 bases between them. The germline V gene has CDR1 SGHNT and CDR2 YYREEE (reference sequence). The CDR3 nucleotides read TGTGCCAGCAGCGGGAGGACATTTACCGGGGAGCTGTTTTTT. It specifies CASSGRTFTGELFF. The whole variable domain, remainder taken from reference TRBV5-4 and TRBJ2-2, is ETGVTQSPTHLIKTRGQQVTLRCSSQSGHNTVSWYQQALGQGPQFIFQYYREEENGRGNFPPRFSGLQFPNYSSELNVNALELDDSALYLCASSGRTFTGELFFGEGSRLTVL.

The rearrangement joins TRBV7-6 to TRBJ2-1, with D perhaps matching TRBD1 (6 bases). The CDR3 is 21 residues long. CDR1 is SGHVS and CDR2 is FNYEAQ in the germline V gene. Trimming removed 3 bases from V and 5 bases from J, with 32 bases in between. CDR3 DNA: TGTGCCAGCAGCTTTAGAGAATCGTCTTTCGACAGGACCGCTTTACACAATGAGCAGTTCTTC. Its protein is CASSFRESSFDRTALHNEQFF.

This chain connects TRBV10-3 to TRBJ2-1, with D tentatively TRBD2 (6 bases). From germline, CDR1 is ENHRY and CDR2 SYGVKD. This CDR3 spans 15 amino acids. Trimming took 0 bases from V and 3 from J, leaving 9 bases between them. The CDR3 bases are TGTGCCATCAGTGAGTCGAGGCGGGGCTACAATGAGCAGTTCTTC. Amino acid sequence: CAISESRRGYNEQFF.

CDR3 DNA sequence: TGTGCCAGCAGCTTCTTCCAGACAGGGAAGTTGTATGGCTACACCTTC. Its translation: CASSFFQTGKLYGYTF. The genes are TRBV7-9 and TRBJ1-2; the match to TRBD1 covers 7 bases. V shed 3 bases and J 5 bases; nucleotides not matched to a gene: 12. The CDR3 has 16 amino acids. CDR1 and CDR2 from the germline V gene are SEHNR and FQNEAQ (reference sequence).

Turning to this clone: The sample contains more than one DNA sequence encoding this CDR3. The chain is built from TRBV6-6 and TRBJ1-4; D is ambiguous. In germline, CDR1 is MNHNY, CDR2 SVGAGI (reference sequence). The V gene lost 3 bases and the J gene lost 5 bases, with 7 bases spanning the gap. The CDR3 contains 13 residues. Here the CDR3 DNA reads TGTGCCAGCAGTTATCGCGGGAATGAAAAACTGTTTTTT. It specifies CASSYRGNEKLFF.

The chain couples TRBV5-1 to TRBJ1-1; 11 nucleotides agree with TRBD1. Germline V gene sequence: CDR1 SGHRS, CDR2 YFSETQ. With V trimmed by 0 bases and J by 0 bases, 4 bases remained unmatched. The CDR3 spans 17 residues. CDR3 nucleotides: TGCGCCAGCAGCTTGGGGACAGGGGGCCTGTTGAACACTGAAGCTTTCTTT. Translating gives CASSLGTGGLLNTEAFF.